This T cell receptor (beta chain) was recorded in a study of Graves' ophthalmopathy and Graves' hyperthyroidism. Whole-study results and caveats: Among expanded thyroid clonotypes above 0.001 frequency, most also occurred in blood.

The CDR3 spans 15 residues. V lost 5 bases and J lost 5; bases outside the gene matches: 12. The study amplified TCR beta CDR3 regions using RNA transcripts. The first-round RT-PCR employed HTBI primers together with the Qiagen OneStep RT-PCR kit. A multiplex PCR was then performed as the second round. TCRdb re-derived calls from the multiplex PCR reads in MiXCR, one entry per CDR3 protein. The sample contains roughly 610,000 distinct CDR3 sequences, 22% of which appear only once. Clinical symptoms, serum thyroxine, TRAb, thyroid ultrasound and orbital computed tomography determined diagnosis. About 10 ml of fresh blood yielded the PBMCs by density gradient. This clonotype was counted at least ten times. The antigen is not known.

The rearrangement uses TRBV12-3 or TRBV12-4 and TRBJ2-7, with 7 nucleotides matching TRBD1. Specimen: peripheral blood. The source is a woman in her late teens or twenties with stable Graves' hyperthyroidism. Some clones in this sample may be carry-over from other donors' samples. CDR3 protein: CASSLQTGVGDEQYF. The CDR3 DNA follows: TGTGCCAGCAGTCTTCAAACAGGGGTAGGAGACGAGCAGTACTTC.